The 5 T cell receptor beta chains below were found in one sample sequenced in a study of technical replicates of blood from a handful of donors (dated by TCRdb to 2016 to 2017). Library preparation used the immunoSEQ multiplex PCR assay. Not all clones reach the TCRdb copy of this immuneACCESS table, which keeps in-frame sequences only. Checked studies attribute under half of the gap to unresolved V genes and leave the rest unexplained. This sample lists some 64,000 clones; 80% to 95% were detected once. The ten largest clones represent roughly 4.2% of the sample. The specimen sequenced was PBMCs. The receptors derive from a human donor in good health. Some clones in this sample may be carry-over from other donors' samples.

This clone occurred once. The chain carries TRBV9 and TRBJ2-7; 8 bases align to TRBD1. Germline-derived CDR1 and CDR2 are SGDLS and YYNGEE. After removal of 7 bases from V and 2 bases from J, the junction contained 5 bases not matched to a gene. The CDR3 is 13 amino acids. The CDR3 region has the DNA TGTGCCAGCGGGGGACAGGCGACCTACGAGCAGTACTTC. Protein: CASGGQATYEQYF.

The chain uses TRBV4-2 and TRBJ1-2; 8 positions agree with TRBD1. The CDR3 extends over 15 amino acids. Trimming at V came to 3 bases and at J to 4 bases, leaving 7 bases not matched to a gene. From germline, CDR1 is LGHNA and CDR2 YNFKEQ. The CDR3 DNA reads TGTGCCAGCAGCCAGCAGACAGGGGAGACCTATGGCTACACCTTC. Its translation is CASSQQTGETYGYTF.

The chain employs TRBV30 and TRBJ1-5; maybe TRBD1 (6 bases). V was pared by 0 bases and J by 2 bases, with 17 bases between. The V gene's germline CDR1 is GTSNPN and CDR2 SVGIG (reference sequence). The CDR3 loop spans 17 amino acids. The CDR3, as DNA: TGTGCCTGGAGTGTATCCCCCGGGACATGGGGCAATCAGCCCCAGCATTTT. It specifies CAWSVSPGTWGNQPQHF.

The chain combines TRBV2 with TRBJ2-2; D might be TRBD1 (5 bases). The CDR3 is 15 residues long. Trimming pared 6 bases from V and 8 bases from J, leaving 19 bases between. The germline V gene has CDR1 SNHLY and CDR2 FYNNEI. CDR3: CASSPTVGFPGELFF. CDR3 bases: TGTGCCAGCAGCCCGACAGTCGGGTTTCCTGGGGAGCTGTTTTTT.

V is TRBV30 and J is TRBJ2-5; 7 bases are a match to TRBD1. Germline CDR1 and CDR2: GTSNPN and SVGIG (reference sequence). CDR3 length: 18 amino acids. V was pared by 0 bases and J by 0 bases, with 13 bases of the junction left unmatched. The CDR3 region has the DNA TGTGCCTGGAGTGTACGGGTTCTCAGACAGGGCGACCAAGAGACCCAGTACTTC. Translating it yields CAWSVRVLRQGDQETQYF.